This is a list of T cell receptor beta chains from one sample in a study of blood T cell repertoires in COVID-19. Clones were read by immunoSEQ multiplex PCR, and TCRdb kept only the in-frame ones, dropping some. The data contain just under 90,000 clones, approximately 88% of them seen just once; the ten biggest clones take up about 0.51%. Sequenced material: peripheral blood. These receptors came from a man in his sixties with acute or convalescent COVID-19. CDR3s include the opening cysteine and the closing phenylalanine or tryptophan. The order of the fields is clone size, J gene, V gene, D gene, CDR3 protein, CDR3 DNA. D genes are given only for firm matches. Clone size is shown for a subset of rows, as once, few, many or a class of expanded clone.

- | TRBJ1-2 | TRBV5-4 | - | CASSLDRRGGYTF | TGTGCCAGCAGCTTGGACAGGCGGGGTGGCTACACCTTC
- | TRBJ2-7 | TRBV11-1 | - | CASSLLAGSYEQYF | TGTGCCAGCAGCTTGCTGGCGGGATCCTACGAGCAGTACTTC
once | TRBJ1-1 | TRBV10-2 | - | CASRQAGDSEAFF | TGCGCCAGCAGACAAGCGGGGGATAGTGAAGCTTTCTTT
- | TRBJ2-3 | TRBV4-1 | TRBD2 | CASSQERFSGRFTDTQYF | TGCGCCAGCAGCCAAGAGCGGTTTAGCGGGAGATTCACAGATACGCAGTATTTT
- | TRBJ2-7 | TRBV11-2 | TRBD2 | CASSLGTSGISYEQYF | TGTGCCAGCAGCTTAGGGACTAGCGGGATCTCCTACGAGCAGTACTTC
few | TRBJ2-1 | TRBV5-1 | TRBD2 | CASSLAGLADRGNEQFF | TGCGCCAGCAGCTTGGCCGGACTAGCGGACCGGGGTAATGAGCAGTTCTTC
few | TRBJ2-3 | TRBV6-6 | TRBD2 | CASSRTSPGTSGGAWTDTQYF | TGTGCCAGCAGCCGCACTAGTCCCGGGACTAGCGGGGGGGCGTGGACAGATACGCAGTATTTT
- | TRBJ2-5 | TRBV12-3/TRBV12-4 | - | CASSGAETQYF | TGTGCCAGCAGTGGGGCAGAGACCCAGTACTTC
- | TRBJ2-7 | TRBV11-2 | - | CASSYNTPTQVKLYEQYF | TGTGCCAGCAGCTACAACACCCCGACACAGGTAAAGCTCTACGAGCAGTACTTC
once | TRBJ1-1 | TRBV18 | - | CASSPLNLQGRTEAFF | TGTGCCAGCTCACCATTAAACCTACAGGGAAGGACTGAAGCTTTCTTT
- | TRBJ1-3 | TRBV21-1 | - | CASSKTPGQGVGNTIYF | TGTGCCAGCAGCAAGACTCCGGGACAGGGGGTTGGAAACACCATATATTTT
- | TRBJ2-7 | TRBV30 | - | CAGSESSYEQYF | TGTGCCGGGTCGGAGAGCTCCTACGAGCAGTACTTC
- | TRBJ1-4 | TRBV5-1 | - | CASSPQQGINEKLFF | TGCGCCAGCAGCCCGCAACAGGGAATAAATGAAAAACTGTTTTTT
- | TRBJ1-3 | TRBV19 | - | CASPGGIGNTIYF | TGTGCCAGTCCTGGAGGGATTGGAAACACCATATATTTT
- | TRBJ1-6 | TRBV29-1 | - | CSVRLRDTNSPLHF | TGCAGCGTCCGCCTCCGGGACACGAATTCACCCCTCCACTTT
- | TRBJ2-5 | TRBV6-1 | TRBD1 | CASSVENQGARETQYF | TGTGCCAGCAGTGTTGAGAACCAGGGGGCACGGGAGACCCAGTACTTC
- | TRBJ2-1 | TRBV30 | - | CALLRQGSFNEQFF | TGTGCCTTACTCAGGCAGGGAAGCTTCAATGAGCAGTTCTTC
- | TRBJ2-2 | TRBV19 | TRBD1 | CASKEQGAVTGELFF | TGTGCCAGTAAGGAGCAGGGGGCCGTAACCGGGGAGCTGTTTTTT
- | TRBJ1-5 | TRBV5-6 | - | CASSLSPTGTNQPQHF | TGTGCCAGCAGCTTAAGCCCGACAGGAACAAATCAGCCCCAGCATTTT
- | TRBJ2-1 | TRBV7-3 | TRBD2 | CASSLSPGLAGTEQFF | TGTGCCAGCAGCCTCAGCCCGGGACTAGCGGGAACTGAGCAGTTCTTC
- | TRBJ1-1 | TRBV5-1 | - | CASSLEPRKHTEAFF | TGCGCCAGCAGCTTGGAACCGAGGAAGCACACTGAAGCTTTCTTT
- | TRBJ2-1 | TRBV7-3 | TRBD2 | CASSLKSSGRNEQFF | TGTGCCAGCAGCTTAAAGTCTAGCGGGCGTAATGAGCAGTTCTTC
once | TRBJ1-1 | TRBV5-1 | TRBD1 | CASSTGQGRWNTEAFF | TGCGCCAGCAGCACAGGACAGGGGAGATGGAACACTGAAGCTTTCTTT
- | TRBJ2-1 | TRBV5-1 | TRBD2 | CASSWGPGTSGVEQFF | TGCGCCAGCAGCTGGGGGCCCGGGACTAGCGGTGTGGAGCAGTTCTTC
- | TRBJ2-7 | TRBV11-2 | TRBD1 | CASSLGGTGSYEQYF | TGTGCCAGCAGCTTAGGGGGGACAGGGTCCTACGAGCAGTACTTC
- | TRBJ2-7 | TRBV7-9 | TRBD2 | CASSLTSGVPHEQYF | TGTGCCAGCAGCTTAACTAGCGGGGTCCCCCACGAGCAGTACTTC
- | TRBJ1-6 | TRBV6-5 | - | CATQQALKLTPLHF | TGTGCCACCCAACAGGCCTTAAAATTGACACCCCTCCACTTT
- | TRBJ1-1 | TRBV1 | - | CTSSQTNRGRVTEAFF | TGCACCAGCAGCCAAACCAACAGGGGGCGGGTCACTGAAGCTTTCTTT
- | TRBJ1-1 | TRBV2 | - | CASSVSRYEAFF | TGTGCCAGCAGTGTCTCGCGGTATGAAGCTTTCTTT
- | TRBJ2-1 | TRBV30 | TRBD2 | CAWSGTRYEQFF | TGTGCCTGGAGTGGGACTAGGTATGAGCAGTTCTTC
- | TRBJ2-3 | TRBV3-1/TRBV3-2 | - | CASSPLGGRGTDTQYF | TGTGCCAGCAGCCCCTTGGGGGGTCGGGGCACAGATACGCAGTATTTT
- | TRBJ1-1 | TRBV7-2 | - | CASSLGTFNSEAFF | TGTGCCAGCAGCCTTGGGACATTTAATTCTGAAGCTTTCTTT
few | TRBJ2-7 | TRBV24-1 | - | CATSDSTPRGTYEQYF | TGTGCCACCAGTGATTCCACGCCTAGGGGAACCTACGAGCAGTACTTC
- | TRBJ2-3 | TRBV2 | TRBD2 | CASSESGTSGRRSRKNTQYF | TGTGCCAGCAGTGAATCGGGGACTAGCGGGAGGAGATCTAGGAAAAATACGCAGTATTTT
- | TRBJ1-2 | TRBV19 | TRBD1 | CASKPLGQGNYGYTF | TGTGCCAGCAAGCCTCTCGGACAGGGCAACTATGGCTACACCTTC
- | TRBJ2-3 | TRBV9 | TRBD1 | CASASDRGTLDTQYF | TGTGCCAGCGCGTCCGACAGGGGTACTTTAGATACGCAGTATTTT
- | TRBJ2-5 | TRBV5-6 | - | CASSLTVQETQYF | TGTGCCAGCAGCTTGACGGTCCAAGAGACCCAGTACTTC
- | TRBJ1-5 | TRBV18 | - | CASSQGHTSNQPQHF | TGTGCCAGCTCACAAGGACATACCTCCAATCAGCCCCAGCATTTT
once | TRBJ1-4 | TRBV4-2 | TRBD1 | CASSLGEGGVSEKLFF | TGTGCCAGCAGCCTGGGTGAAGGGGGCGTAAGTGAAAAACTGTTTTTT
- | TRBJ2-2 | TRBV5-1 | - | CASSQLGQTTGELFF | TGCGCCAGCAGCCAACTCGGACAGACCACCGGGGAGCTGTTTTTT
- | TRBJ1-6 | TRBV23-1 | TRBD1 | CASSKRQGDHSPLHF | TGCGCCAGCAGTAAACGACAGGGGGACCATTCACCCCTCCACTTT
- | TRBJ2-7 | TRBV30 | TRBD1 | CAWSPGTGGEPGQYF | TGTGCCTGGAGCCCAGGGACAGGGGGCGAGCCAGGGCAGTACTTC
- | TRBJ1-1 | TRBV7-2 | TRBD1 | CASSSDRARTEAFF | TGTGCCAGCAGCTCCGACAGGGCTCGCACTGAAGCTTTCTTT
- | TRBJ2-5 | TRBV5-1 | TRBD1 | CASSPGQGARETQYF | TGCGCCAGCAGCCCGGGACAGGGGGCCAGAGAGACCCAGTACTTC
once | TRBJ2-2 | TRBV9 | TRBD1 | CASSEGTGETGELFF | TGTGCCAGCAGCGAGGGGACAGGGGAAACCGGGGAGCTGTTTTTT
- | TRBJ2-7 | TRBV5-1 | - | CASSLSGQFYEQYF | TGCGCCAGCAGCTTGAGTGGACAGTTCTACGAGCAGTACTTC
- | TRBJ2-3 | TRBV4-1 | - | CASSLRLDATDTQYF | TGCGCCAGCAGCCTTCGACTAGACGCCACAGATACGCAGTATTTT
- | TRBJ2-5 | TRBV11-2 | - | CASSLSIETQYF | TGTGCCAGCAGCTTATCAATCGAGACCCAGTACTTC
- | TRBJ2-1 | TRBV7-9 | TRBD2 | CASSLIGLAGDNEQFF | TGTGCCAGCAGCTTAATCGGACTAGCGGGAGACAATGAGCAGTTCTTC
- | TRBJ2-7 | TRBV5-1 | - | CASSGTGDKTSYEQYF | TGCGCCAGCAGCGGAACCGGGGACAAAACATCCTACGAGCAGTACTTC
- | TRBJ1-6 | TRBV9 | TRBD1 | CASSGQGDNSPLHF | TGTGCCAGCAGTGGACAGGGCGATAATTCACCCCTCCACTTT
- | TRBJ2-5 | TRBV28 | - | CASSTIYRVDETQYF | TGTGCCAGCAGTACGATATACAGGGTTGACGAGACCCAGTACTTC
- | TRBJ1-5 | TRBV10-3 | - | CAISDQNQPQHF | TGTGCCATCAGTGACCAGAATCAGCCCCAGCATTTT
- | TRBJ2-2 | TRBV11-2 | - | CASSSQGATGELFF | TGTGCCAGCAGCTCGCAGGGCGCGACCGGGGAGCTGTTTTTT